The 16 T cell receptor beta chains given below trace back to one sample, sequenced in a study of early T cells in non-severe SARS-CoV-2 infection. TCRdb redid the calling of the 5' RACE reads with MiXCR, one entry per CDR3 protein. The table includes approximately 85,000 distinct CDR3 sequences, 9% to 15% detected once. Sequenced material: whole blood. The receptors here all came from an adult who was a healthcare worker with PCR-confirmed SARS-CoV-2 infection or an uninfected control (not recorded which).

This clonotype was recorded many times. The chain carries TRBV20-1 and TRBJ2-7; D is tentatively TRBD1 or TRBD2 (5 bases each). Germline V gene lookup returns CDR1 DFQATT and CDR2 SNEGSKA (reference sequence). V was pared by 5 bases and J by 4 bases, with 21 bases between. This CDR3 is built from 15 residues. CDR3 protein: CSASGLPAGTYEQYF. Written as DNA, the CDR3 is TGCAGTGCTTCGGGCCTTCCGGCCGGGACGTACGAGCAGTACTTC.

This rearrangement joins TRBV5-4 to TRBJ2-1, with no clear D. Germline CDR1 is SGHNT and CDR2 is YYREEE (reference sequence). Trimming left V 0 bases short and J 8 bases short, with 12 bases between. The CDR3 has 14 amino acids. The chain's CDR3 is CASSLGEVPDEQFF. The CDR3 nucleotides read TGTGCCAGCAGCTTGGGAGAGGTTCCTGATGAGCAGTTCTTC.

This clonotype was seen ten or more times. This CDR3 reads CASSLFSREDNEKLFF. The CDR3 coding sequence is TGTGCCAGTAGTTTGTTTTCCAGGGAAGATAATGAAAAACTGTTTTTT. The chain recombines TRBV19 with TRBJ1-4, with a possible D match to TRBD1 (5 bases). The CDR3 is made up of 16 amino acids. Germline assignment: CDR1 LNHDA and CDR2 SQIVND (reference sequence). Trimming shortened V by 5 bases and J by 4 bases, and 17 bases separated the two germline ends. Variable domain in full (rest from reference TRBV19 and TRBJ1-4): DGGITQSPKYLFRKEGQNVTLSCEQNLNHDAMYWYRQDPGQGLRLIYYSQIVNDFQKGDIAEGYSVSREKKESFPLTVTSAQKNPTAFYLCASSLFSREDNEKLFFGSGTQLSVL.

This clonotype was detected ten times or more. The rearrangement joins TRBV5-1 to TRBJ2-3; TRBD1 is a possible D gene (6 bases). The CDR3 totals 14 residues. The V end was cut by 2 bases, the J end by 2 bases, with 9 bases between. Germline values: CDR1 SGHRS, CDR2 YFSETQ. The CDR3 here is CASSFGGFTDTQYF. DNA of the CDR3: TGCGCCAGCAGCTTTGGGGGCTTCACAGATACGCAGTATTTT.

In nucleotides, the CDR3 is TGTGCCAGCAGCGCGGAAACCGGGACTAGCTTTGAGCAGTTCTTC. It codes for CASSAETGTSFEQFF. The gene calls are TRBV11-3 and TRBJ2-1; the match to TRBD2 covers 9 bases. The V segment lost 5 bases and the J segment 9 bases; nucleotides outside the gene matches: 11. Germline V gene lookup returns CDR1 SGHNT and CDR2 YENEEA. The CDR3 runs to 15 residues. Filled out from reference TRBV11-3 and TRBJ2-1, the complete variable domain reads EAGVVQSPRYKIIEKKQPVAFWCNPISGHNTLYWYLQNLGQGPELLIRYENEEAVDDSQLPKDRFSAERLKGVDSTLKIQPAELGDSAVYLCASSAETGTSFEQFFGPGTRLTVL.

V is TRBV20-1 and J is TRBJ1-6; D is undetermined. The CDR3 sequence is 16 residues long. Germline V gene lookup returns CDR1 DFQATT and CDR2 SNEGSKA (reference sequence). V lost 4 bases, J lost 2 bases, and 15 bases lay in between. CDR3 residues: CSATPFYGTYNSPLHF. CDR3 DNA sequence: TGCAGTGCTACACCCTTCTACGGAACCTATAATTCACCCCTCCACTTT.

The chain carries TRBV3-1 and TRBJ1-2, with a tentative D call TRBD1 (5 bases). Germline V gene data show CDR1 as LGHDT and CDR2 as YNNKEL (reference sequence). Trimming shortened V by 0 bases and J by 4 bases, and 15 bases separated the two germline ends. CDR3 length: 16 amino acids. The CDR3 loop reads CASSQDRQGSSYGYTF. As DNA, the CDR3 is TGTGCCAGCAGCCAAGATCGGCAGGGTTCATCCTATGGCTACACCTTC.

In this sample, this clonotype turned up a few times. The gene calls are TRBV20-1 and TRBJ2-5, with TRBD1 as a possible D gene (5 bases). This CDR3 contains 12 residues. Between the trimmed V and J ends, which lost 5 bases and 9 bases, there was a span of 16 bases. From germline, CDR1 is DFQATT and CDR2 SNEGSKA (reference sequence). The CDR3 DNA reads TGCAGTGCTGCATCTACAGGTCGGGCCCAGTACTTC. It is translated as CSAASTGRAQYF.

This clonotype has ten or more counts. The chain joins TRBV7-8 to TRBJ1-6, with 7 bases that match TRBD1. The ends lost 5 bases at V and 5 bases at J; junction bases unmatched: 9. Per germline, CDR1 SGHVS and CDR2 FQNEAQ. The CDR3 loop spans 16 amino acids. CDR3 nucleotide sequence: TGTGCCAGCAGCGCCCCGACAGGGAATGATAATTCACCCCTCCACTTT. Translation gives CASSAPTGNDNSPLHF. Full variable domain (missing parts from reference TRBV7-8 and TRBJ1-6): GAGVSQSPRYKVAKRGQDVALRCDPISGHVSLFWYQQALGQGPEFLTYFQNEAQLDKSGLPSDRFFAERPEGSVSTLKIQRTQQEDSAVYLCASSAPTGNDNSPLHFGNGTRLTVT.

The rearrangement uses TRBV6-1 and TRBJ2-3; the D gene is possibly TRBD2 (5 bases). The germline gives CDR1 MNHNS, CDR2 SASEGT. V dropped 3 bases and J dropped 5 bases, with 21 bases sitting between them. The CDR3 totals 17 residues. DNA for the CDR3: TGTGCCAGCAGTGATATGAAGCGGCTACTTGGAGGAGATACGCAGTATTTT. Amino acid sequence: CASSDMKRLLGGDTQYF.

This clonotype was found a few times. V and J are TRBV12-3 or TRBV12-4 and TRBJ1-2; the D is unclear. With 3 bases removed from V and 3 bases from J, the gap between germline ends came to 8 bases. This CDR3 comprises 13 residues. The CDR3 is CASSFNRYYGYTF. For the CDR3, the DNA is TGTGCCAGCAGTTTTAACAGATACTATGGCTACACCTTC.

The chain has TRBV7-9 and TRBJ2-7; D is unclear. Germline CDR1 is SEHNR and CDR2 is FQNEAQ (reference sequence). V lost 1 base and J lost 2, with 9 bases in between. The CDR3 runs 14 residues. The CDR3 bases are TGTGCCAGCAGCTTAGACGGGTTAGCCTACGAGCAGTACTTC. Translating it yields CASSLDGLAYEQYF.

This clonotype was observed many times. The chain is built from TRBV5-1 and TRBJ1-3, with D maybe TRBD1 (6 bases). CDR1 SGHRS and CDR2 YFSETQ come from the germline V gene. V shed 4 bases and J shed 0 bases, with 14 bases lying between them. The CDR3 sequence is 16 residues long. The CDR3 reads CASSPAGQLSGNTIYF. As DNA, the CDR3 is TGCGCCAGCAGCCCGGCTGGACAGCTCTCTGGAAACACCATATATTTT.

The chain is built from TRBV29-1 and TRBJ2-7; 10 bases line up with TRBD2. Trimming took 3 bases from V and 6 from J; bases not matched to a gene: 8. Germline V gives CDR1 SQVTM, CDR2 ANQGSEA. This CDR3 is 14 amino acids long. Here the CDR3 reads CSVEPAGGLGEQYF. In DNA, the CDR3 is TGCAGCGTTGAGCCAGCGGGAGGGTTGGGCGAGCAGTACTTC.

This clonotype has more than one count but fewer than ten. This chain links TRBV29-1 with TRBJ2-1; D remains ambiguous. Germline-derived CDR1 and CDR2 are SQVTM and ANQGSEA. The germline V and J ends were trimmed by 5 bases and 1 base, with 6 bases remaining between them. This CDR3 spans 12 amino acids. Written as DNA, the CDR3 is TGCAGCGTTCGGAGTTCCTACAATGAGCAGTTCTTC. This sequence encodes CSVRSSYNEQFF.

The CDR3 coding sequence is TGCAGTGCTAGAGGGACGTCAGAGACCCAGTACTTC. It encodes CSARGTSETQYF. The genes are TRBV20-1 and TRBJ2-5; no clear D gene. The CDR3 length is 12 residues. Germline lookup yields CDR1 DFQATT and CDR2 SNEGSKA (reference sequence). Deletions cut 1 base from V and 4 bases from J, with 7 bases between.